The T cell receptor (beta chain) described here comes from a study of cytomegalovirus exposure and HLA in healthy donors. Study-wide findings and caveats: Most of the TCR beta V segments (in an earlier analysis) were productive either about 87% or about 30% of the time. The authors confirmed in vitro that three CMV-associated chains were specific for CMV antigens.

PCR used 60 Vbeta primers and 13 Jbeta primers. Clones were sequenced by immunoSEQ multiplex PCR, and TCRdb holds only the in-frame ones, with some missing. Among a few hundred thousand clones, around 80% were seen once, and the ten largest hold approximately 2.6%. To note about this clone: Its antigen is unidentified.

Germline CDR1 SEHNR, CDR2 FQNEAQ (reference sequence). Trimming left V 7 bases short and J 9 bases short, with 22 bases between. The CDR3 extends over 16 amino acids. This sequence joins TRBV7-9 and TRBJ1-6; TRBD1 is a possible D gene (5 bases). This receptor was taken from a woman aged 60-75 years in good health and CMV-seropositive. The source material was PBMCs. This CDR3 is CASISSRGAGGSPLHF. The CDR3 nucleotides are TGTGCCAGCATCTCCTCCCGCGGGGCCGGAGGTTCACCCCTCCACTTT.